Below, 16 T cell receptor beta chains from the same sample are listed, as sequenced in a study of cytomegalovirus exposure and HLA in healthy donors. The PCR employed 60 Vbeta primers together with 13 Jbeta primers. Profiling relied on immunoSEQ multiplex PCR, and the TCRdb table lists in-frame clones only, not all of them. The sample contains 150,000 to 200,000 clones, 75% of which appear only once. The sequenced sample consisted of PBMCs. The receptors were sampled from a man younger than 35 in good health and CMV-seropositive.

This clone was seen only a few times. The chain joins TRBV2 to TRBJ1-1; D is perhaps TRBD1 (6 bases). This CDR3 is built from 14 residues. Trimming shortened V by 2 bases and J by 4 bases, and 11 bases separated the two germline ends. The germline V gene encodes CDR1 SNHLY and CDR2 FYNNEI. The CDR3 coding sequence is TGTGCCAGCAGTGAATGGACAGTCCCCACTGAAGCTTTCTTT. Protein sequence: CASSEWTVPTEAFF. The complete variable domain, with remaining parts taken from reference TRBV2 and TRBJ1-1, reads EPEVTQTPSHQVTQMGQEVILRCVPISNHLYFYWYRQILGQKVEFLVSFYNNEISEKSEIFDDQFSVERPDGSNFTLKIRSTKLEDSAMYFCASSEWTVPTEAFFGQGTRLTVV.

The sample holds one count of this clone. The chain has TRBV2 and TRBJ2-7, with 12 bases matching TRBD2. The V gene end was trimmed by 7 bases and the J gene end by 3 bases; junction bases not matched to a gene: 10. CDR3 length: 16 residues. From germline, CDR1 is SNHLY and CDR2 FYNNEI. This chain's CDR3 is CASTVSASGGDYEQYF. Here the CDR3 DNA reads TGTGCCAGCACAGTGAGTGCTAGCGGGGGGGACTACGAGCAGTACTTC.

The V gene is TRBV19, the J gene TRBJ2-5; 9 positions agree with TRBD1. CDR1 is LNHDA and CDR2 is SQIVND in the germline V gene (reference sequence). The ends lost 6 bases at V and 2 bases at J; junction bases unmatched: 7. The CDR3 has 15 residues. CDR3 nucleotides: TGTGCCAGTAGCCGTACAGGGGGCAGGCAAGAGACCCAGTACTTC. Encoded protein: CASSRTGGRQETQYF.

For the CDR3, the DNA is TGTGCCATCGGGCAGACAGGGCCAGGGACTAATGAAAAACTGTTTTTT. Amino acid sequence: CAIGQTGPGTNEKLFF. The genes are TRBV10-3 and TRBJ1-4, with TRBD1 matching 7 bases. V gave up 8 bases and J gave up 2 bases; unmatched junction bases: 11. The CDR3 extends over 16 amino acids. Germline CDR1 and CDR2: ENHRY and SYGVKD.

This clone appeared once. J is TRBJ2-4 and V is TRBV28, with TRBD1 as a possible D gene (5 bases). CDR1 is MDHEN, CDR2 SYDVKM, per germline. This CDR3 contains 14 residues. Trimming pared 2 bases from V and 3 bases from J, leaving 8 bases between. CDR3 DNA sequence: TGTGCCAGCAGTTTAGTGGACATCAAAAACATTCAGTACTTC. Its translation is CASSLVDIKNIQYF.

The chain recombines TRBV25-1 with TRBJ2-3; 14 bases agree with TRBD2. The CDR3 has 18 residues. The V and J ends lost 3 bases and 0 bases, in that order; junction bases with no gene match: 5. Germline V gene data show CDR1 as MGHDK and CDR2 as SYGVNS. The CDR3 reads CASSDPGLAGASTDTQYF. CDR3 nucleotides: TGTGCCAGCAGTGACCCGGGACTAGCGGGGGCTAGCACAGATACGCAGTATTTT.

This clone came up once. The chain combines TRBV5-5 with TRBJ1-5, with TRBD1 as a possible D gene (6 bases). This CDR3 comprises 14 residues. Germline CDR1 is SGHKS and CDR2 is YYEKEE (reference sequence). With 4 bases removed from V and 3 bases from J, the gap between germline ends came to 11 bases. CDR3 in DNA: TGTGCCAGCAGCGCGTCAGGGGCCAATCAGCCCCAGCATTTT. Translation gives CASSASGANQPQHF.

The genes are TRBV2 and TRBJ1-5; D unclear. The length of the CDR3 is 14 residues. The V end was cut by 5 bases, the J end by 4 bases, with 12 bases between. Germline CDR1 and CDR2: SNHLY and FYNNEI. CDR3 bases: TGTGCCAGCAGTTTCGATTACAGTAATCAGCCCCAGCATTTT. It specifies CASSFDYSNQPQHF.

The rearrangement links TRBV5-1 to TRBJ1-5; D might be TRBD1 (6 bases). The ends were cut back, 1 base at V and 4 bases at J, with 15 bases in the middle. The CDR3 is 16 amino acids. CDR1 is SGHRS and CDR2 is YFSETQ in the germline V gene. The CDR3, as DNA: TGCGCCAGCAGCTTGCACAGGACAGTTTTAAATCAGCCCCAGCATTTT. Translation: CASSLHRTVLNQPQHF.

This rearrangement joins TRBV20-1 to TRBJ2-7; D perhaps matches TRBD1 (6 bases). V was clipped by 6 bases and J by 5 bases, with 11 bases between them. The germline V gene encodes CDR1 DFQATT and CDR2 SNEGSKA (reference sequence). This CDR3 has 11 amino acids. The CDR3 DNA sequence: TGCAGTGCAACCGAGGGGGACGAGCAGTACTTC. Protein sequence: CSATEGDEQYF.

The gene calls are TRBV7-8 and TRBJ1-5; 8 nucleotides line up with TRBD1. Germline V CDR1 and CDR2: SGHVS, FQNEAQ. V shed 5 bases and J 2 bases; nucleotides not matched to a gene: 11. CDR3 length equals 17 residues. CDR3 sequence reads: CASSLTTRDRRNQPQHF. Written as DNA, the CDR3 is TGTGCCAGCAGCCTAACTACCAGGGACAGGCGCAATCAGCCCCAGCATTTT.

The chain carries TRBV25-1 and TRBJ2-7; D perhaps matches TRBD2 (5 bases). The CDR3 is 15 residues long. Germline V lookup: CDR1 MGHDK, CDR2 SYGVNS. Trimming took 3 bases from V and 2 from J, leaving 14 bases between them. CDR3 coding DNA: TGTGCCAGCAGTGACCCGGGATCCCCGACCTACGAGCAGTACTTC. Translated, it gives CASSDPGSPTYEQYF.

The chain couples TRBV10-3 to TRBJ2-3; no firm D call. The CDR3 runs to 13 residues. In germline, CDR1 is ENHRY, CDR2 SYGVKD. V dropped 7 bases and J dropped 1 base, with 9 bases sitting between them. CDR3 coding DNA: TGTGCCATCATGGGCCAGGGCACAGATACGCAGTATTTT. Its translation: CAIMGQGTDTQYF.

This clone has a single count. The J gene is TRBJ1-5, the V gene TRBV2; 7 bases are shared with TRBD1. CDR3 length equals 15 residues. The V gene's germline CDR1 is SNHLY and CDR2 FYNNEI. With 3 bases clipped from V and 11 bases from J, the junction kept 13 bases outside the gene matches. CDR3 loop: CASSEADRSIRAQHF. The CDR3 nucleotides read TGTGCCAGCAGTGAGGCGGACAGGTCCATCAGGGCCCAGCATTTT.

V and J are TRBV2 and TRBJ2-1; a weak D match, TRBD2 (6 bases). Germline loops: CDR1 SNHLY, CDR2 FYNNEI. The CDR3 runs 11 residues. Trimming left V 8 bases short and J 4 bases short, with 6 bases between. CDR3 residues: CASGTYNEQFF. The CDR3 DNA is TGTGCCAGCGGGACTTACAATGAGCAGTTCTTC.

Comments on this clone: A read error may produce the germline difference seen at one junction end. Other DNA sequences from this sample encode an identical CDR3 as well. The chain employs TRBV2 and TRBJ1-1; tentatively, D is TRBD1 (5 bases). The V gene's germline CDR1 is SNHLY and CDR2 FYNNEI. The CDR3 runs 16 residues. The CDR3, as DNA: TGTGCCAGCATGGAGAAGGGGTTTCGGATGAACACTGAAGCTTTCTTC. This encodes CASMEKGFRMNTEAFF. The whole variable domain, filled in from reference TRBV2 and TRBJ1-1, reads EPEVTQTPSHQVTQMGQEVILRCVPISNHLYFYWYRQILGQKVEFLVSFYNNEISEKSEIFDDQFSVERPDGSNFTLKIRSTKLEDSAMYFCASMEKGFRMNTEAFFGQGTRLTVV.